The clone carrying this TCR beta chain was counted a few times. Trimming removed 6 bases from V and 5 bases from J; junction bases left unmatched: 7. The CDR3 contains 14 residues. Germline V CDR1 and CDR2: MDHEN, SYDVKM. This specimen comes from a study of cytomegalovirus exposure and HLA in healthy donors. PCR primers comprised 60 Vbeta and 13 Jbeta primers. Sequencing used immunoSEQ multiplex PCR; TCRdb keeps in-frame clones, though not all of them. The profile shows 100,000 to 150,000 clones, around 77% of them singletons. The chain joins TRBV28 to TRBJ1-5; 7 nucleotides align to TRBD1. Sequencing used PBMCs. This receptor was taken from a woman aged 40 to 55 in good health and CMV-seropositive. The CDR3 DNA follows: TGTGCCAGCAGGCCAGGGGGGTTGGATCAGCCCCAGCATTTT. This encodes CASRPGGLDQPQHF.